These T cell receptor beta chains were read from a single sample in a study of T cells in pancreatic ductal adenocarcinoma. Generated by immunoSEQ multiplex PCR, the TCRdb table keeps only in-frame clones and is missing some. The table lists about 12,000 clones, roughly 88% of them singletons, with around 19% in the top ten. The sequenced material came from PBMCs. These receptors were taken from a human donor with pancreatic ductal adenocarcinoma. Both conserved end residues are part of each CDR3. Fields, in order: CDR3 protein, CDR3 DNA, clone size, J gene, D gene, V gene. D genes are given only for firm matches. Size is stated for part of the rows, as once, few or many counts, or as a class when the clone is expanded.

cdr3_aa: CASSDYNSPLHF
cdr3_nt: TGTGCCAGTTCGGACTATAATTCACCCCTCCACTTT
clone_size: NA
j_call: TRBJ1-6
d_call: NA
v_call: TRBV19

cdr3_aa: CASSIFPQGGETQYF
cdr3_nt: TGTGCCAGTAGTATCTTCCCACAGGGGGGAGAGACCCAGTACTTC
clone_size: NA
j_call: TRBJ2-5
d_call: TRBD1
v_call: TRBV19

cdr3_aa: CASSLERGVGQPQHF
cdr3_nt: TGTGCCAGCAGCTTGGAGCGAGGGGTAGGTCAGCCCCAGCATTTT
clone_size: NA
j_call: TRBJ1-5
d_call: NA
v_call: TRBV7-2

cdr3_aa: CASGTGSSYNSPLHF
cdr3_nt: TGTGCCAGCGGAACAGGGAGCTCCTATAATTCACCCCTCCACTTT
clone_size: NA
j_call: TRBJ1-6
d_call: NA
v_call: TRBV2

cdr3_aa: CASSINPGQDNYGYTF
cdr3_nt: TGTGCCAGCAGCATCAATCCGGGACAGGATAACTATGGCTACACCTTC
clone_size: NA
j_call: TRBJ1-2
d_call: NA
v_call: TRBV21-1

cdr3_aa: CAISASGGQQPQHF
cdr3_nt: TGTGCCATCAGCGCCTCAGGGGGACAGCAGCCCCAGCATTTT
clone_size: NA
j_call: TRBJ1-5
d_call: TRBD1
v_call: TRBV10-3

cdr3_aa: CASSLHYLPSEAFF
cdr3_nt: TGTGCCAGCAGCTTACACTACCTGCCGAGTGAAGCTTTCTTT
clone_size: NA
j_call: TRBJ1-1
d_call: NA
v_call: TRBV5-5

cdr3_aa: CASSRTGEVQPQHF
cdr3_nt: TGTGCCAGCAGTCGGACAGGGGAGGTTCAGCCCCAGCATTTT
clone_size: NA
j_call: TRBJ1-5
d_call: TRBD1
v_call: TRBV6-5

cdr3_aa: CASSRQGGDYEQYF
cdr3_nt: TGCGCCAGCAGCCGACAGGGAGGGGACTACGAGCAGTACTTC
clone_size: NA
j_call: TRBJ2-7
d_call: NA
v_call: TRBV4-3

cdr3_aa: CASSPGQGVGDTQYF
cdr3_nt: TGTGCCAGCAGCCCGGGACAGGGGGTAGGTGATACGCAGTATTTT
clone_size: NA
j_call: TRBJ2-3
d_call: TRBD1
v_call: TRBV4-2

cdr3_aa: CASSLVPPGQGMNTGELFF
cdr3_nt: TGCGCCAGCAGCTTGGTTCCCCCGGGACAGGGGATGAACACCGGGGAGCTGTTTTTT
clone_size: NA
j_call: TRBJ2-2
d_call: TRBD1
v_call: TRBV5-1

cdr3_aa: CASSAGQVTGELFF
cdr3_nt: TGTGCCAGCAGTGCGGGACAGGTCACCGGGGAGCTGTTTTTT
clone_size: hyperexpanded
j_call: TRBJ2-2
d_call: TRBD1
v_call: TRBV6-4

cdr3_aa: CASSPPTPRNEQYF
cdr3_nt: TGTGCCAGCAGCCCCCCAACCCCCAGGAACGAGCAGTACTTC
clone_size: NA
j_call: TRBJ2-7
d_call: NA
v_call: TRBV7-1

cdr3_aa: CASSFGGGSYNEQFF
cdr3_nt: TGTGCCAGCAGCTTTGGGGGGGGCTCCTACAATGAGCAGTTCTTC
clone_size: NA
j_call: TRBJ2-1
d_call: TRBD2
v_call: TRBV5-5

cdr3_aa: CASSLWDTRTDTQYF
cdr3_nt: TGTGCCAGCAGCCTCTGGGACACACGCACAGATACGCAGTATTTT
clone_size: NA
j_call: TRBJ2-3
d_call: NA
v_call: TRBV7-9

cdr3_aa: CASSFSGYPNEQFF
cdr3_nt: TGTGCCAGCAGCTTTAGCGGGTACCCGAATGAGCAGTTCTTC
clone_size: NA
j_call: TRBJ2-1
d_call: TRBD2
v_call: TRBV7-2

cdr3_aa: CASSYVGELFF
cdr3_nt: TGTGCCAGCAGTTACGTCGGGGAGCTGTTTTTT
clone_size: NA
j_call: TRBJ2-2
d_call: NA
v_call: TRBV6-5

cdr3_aa: CASSMRGSDTGELFF
cdr3_nt: TGTGCCAGTAGTATGCGAGGGAGTGACACCGGGGAGCTGTTTTTT
clone_size: NA
j_call: TRBJ2-2
d_call: NA
v_call: TRBV19

cdr3_aa: CSVEPNAGQETQYF
cdr3_nt: TGCAGCGTTGAACCAAATGCGGGTCAAGAGACCCAGTACTTC
clone_size: NA
j_call: TRBJ2-5
d_call: NA
v_call: TRBV29-1

cdr3_aa: CASSLWLGVQETQYF
cdr3_nt: TGTGCCAGCAGCTTATGGTTGGGAGTCCAAGAGACCCAGTACTTC
clone_size: few
j_call: TRBJ2-5
d_call: NA
v_call: TRBV11-2

cdr3_aa: CASSSKGPDIQYF
cdr3_nt: TGTGCCAGCAGCTCAAAGGGACCCGACATTCAGTACTTC
clone_size: once
j_call: TRBJ2-4
d_call: NA
v_call: TRBV7-9

cdr3_aa: CASSLDQGGTDTQYF
cdr3_nt: TGTGCCAGCAGCTTGGATCAGGGCGGCACAGATACGCAGTATTTT
clone_size: NA
j_call: TRBJ2-3
d_call: NA
v_call: TRBV5-6

cdr3_aa: CASSLVGGAGTEAFF
cdr3_nt: TGTGCCAGCAGCTTAGTTGGAGGGGCGGGCACTGAAGCTTTCTTT
clone_size: NA
j_call: TRBJ1-1
d_call: NA
v_call: TRBV11-2

cdr3_aa: CASSYAGPGNTEAFF
cdr3_nt: TGCGCCAGCAGTTACGCCGGGCCGGGGAACACTGAAGCTTTCTTT
clone_size: NA
j_call: TRBJ1-1
d_call: NA
v_call: TRBV5-1

cdr3_aa: CASSLRGHGEETQYF
cdr3_nt: TGCGCCAGCAGCCTAAGGGGACATGGAGAAGAGACCCAGTACTTC
clone_size: NA
j_call: TRBJ2-5
d_call: NA
v_call: TRBV5-1

cdr3_aa: CASSLSPPEAFF
cdr3_nt: TGTGCCAGCAGCTTGTCTCCTCCTGAAGCTTTCTTT
clone_size: NA
j_call: TRBJ1-1
d_call: NA
v_call: TRBV5-8

cdr3_aa: CASSLVPRLSEKLFF
cdr3_nt: TGTGCCAGCAGCTTAGTGCCCCGTCTTAGTGAAAAACTGTTTTTT
clone_size: few
j_call: TRBJ1-4
d_call: NA
v_call: TRBV7-8

cdr3_aa: CASSLTLSAGELFF
cdr3_nt: TGCGCCAGCAGCTTGACGTTATCCGCCGGGGAGCTGTTTTTT
clone_size: NA
j_call: TRBJ2-2
d_call: NA
v_call: TRBV5-1

cdr3_aa: CASSYSGSNTEAFF
cdr3_nt: TGTGCCAGCAGTTACTCAGGATCCAACACTGAAGCTTTCTTT
clone_size: NA
j_call: TRBJ1-1
d_call: NA
v_call: TRBV7-2

cdr3_aa: CASSFPLRGRWAFF
cdr3_nt: TGTGCCAGCAGCTTCCCCCTGAGGGGGAGGTGGGCTTTCTTT
clone_size: NA
j_call: TRBJ1-1
d_call: NA
v_call: TRBV7-2

cdr3_aa: CASSYVVDEQFF
cdr3_nt: TGTGCCAGCAGTTACGTTGTGGATGAGCAGTTCTTC
clone_size: NA
j_call: TRBJ2-1
d_call: NA
v_call: TRBV6-6

cdr3_aa: CAISDQEIHRGAVF
cdr3_nt: TGTGCCATCAGTGATCAGGAGATACACCGGGGAGCTGTTTTT
clone_size: few
j_call: TRBJ2-2
d_call: NA
v_call: TRBV10-3

cdr3_aa: CASSPGSGQGKNTEAFF
cdr3_nt: TGTGCCAGCAGCCCCGGTTCGGGACAGGGTAAAAACACTGAAGCTTTCTTT
clone_size: NA
j_call: TRBJ1-1
d_call: TRBD1
v_call: TRBV5-5

cdr3_aa: CASETSGTSSTDTQYF
cdr3_nt: TGTGCCAGCGAAACTTCCGGGACATCCAGCACAGATACGCAGTATTTT
clone_size: NA
j_call: TRBJ2-3
d_call: NA
v_call: TRBV5-5

cdr3_aa: CASSMLDRGQWIGDTGELFF
cdr3_nt: TGTGCCAGTAGTATGTTGGACAGGGGGCAGTGGATTGGAGACACCGGGGAGCTGTTTTTT
clone_size: few
j_call: TRBJ2-2
d_call: TRBD1
v_call: TRBV19

cdr3_aa: CASSPNLAESTDTQYF
cdr3_nt: TGTGCCAGTAGCCCTAATCTAGCGGAGAGCACAGATACGCAGTATTTT
clone_size: once
j_call: TRBJ2-3
d_call: TRBD2
v_call: TRBV19

cdr3_aa: CASSLSRTGIQPQHF
cdr3_nt: TGTGCCAGTAGCTTATCCCGGACAGGCATTCAGCCCCAGCATTTT
clone_size: few
j_call: TRBJ1-5
d_call: TRBD1
v_call: TRBV19

cdr3_aa: CASSTRQNSPLHF
cdr3_nt: TGTGCCAGCAGTACCCGACAGAATTCACCCCTCCACTTT
clone_size: NA
j_call: TRBJ1-6
d_call: NA
v_call: TRBV6-5

cdr3_aa: CASSMVSGNTIYF
cdr3_nt: TGTGCCAGCAGCATGGTCTCTGGAAACACCATATATTTT
clone_size: NA
j_call: TRBJ1-3
d_call: NA
v_call: TRBV5-5

cdr3_aa: CASSKGLAGGYEQYF
cdr3_nt: TGTGCCAGCAGCAAAGGACTAGCGGGTGGGTACGAGCAGTACTTC
clone_size: once
j_call: TRBJ2-7
d_call: TRBD2
v_call: TRBV28

cdr3_aa: CASSVDRISHEQYF
cdr3_nt: TGTGCCAGCAGTGTGGACAGAATTAGCCACGAGCAGTACTTC
clone_size: once
j_call: TRBJ2-7
d_call: NA
v_call: TRBV2

cdr3_aa: CASSPTGPGPRVDTQYF
cdr3_nt: TGTGCCAGCAGCCCAACAGGCCCGGGCCCCAGGGTAGATACGCAGTATTTT
clone_size: NA
j_call: TRBJ2-3
d_call: NA
v_call: TRBV5-8

cdr3_aa: CASSQAGGGYNEQFF
cdr3_nt: TGTGCCAGCAGCCAAGCGGGAGGAGGGTACAATGAGCAGTTCTTC
clone_size: NA
j_call: TRBJ2-1
d_call: TRBD2
v_call: TRBV5-6

cdr3_aa: CASSISLGGAMDEQYF
cdr3_nt: TGTGCCAGCAGTATATCCCTCGGGGGGGCGATGGACGAGCAGTACTTC
clone_size: NA
j_call: TRBJ2-7
d_call: TRBD2
v_call: TRBV28

cdr3_aa: CASRERGNQPQHF
cdr3_nt: TGTGCCAGCAGAGAGAGGGGGAATCAGCCCCAGCATTTT
clone_size: NA
j_call: TRBJ1-5
d_call: NA
v_call: TRBV2